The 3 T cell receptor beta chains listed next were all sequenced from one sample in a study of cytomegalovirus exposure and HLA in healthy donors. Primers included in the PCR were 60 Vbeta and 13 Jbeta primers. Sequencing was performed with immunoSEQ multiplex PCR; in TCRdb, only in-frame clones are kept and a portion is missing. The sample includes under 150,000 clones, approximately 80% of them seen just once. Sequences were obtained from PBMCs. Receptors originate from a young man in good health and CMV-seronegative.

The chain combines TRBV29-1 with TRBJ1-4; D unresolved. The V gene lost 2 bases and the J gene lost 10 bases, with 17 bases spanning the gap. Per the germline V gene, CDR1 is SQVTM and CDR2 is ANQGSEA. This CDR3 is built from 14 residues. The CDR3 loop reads CSVERERDGGKLFF. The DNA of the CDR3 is TGCAGCGTTGAACGGGAGAGGGATGGAGGAAAACTGTTTTTT.

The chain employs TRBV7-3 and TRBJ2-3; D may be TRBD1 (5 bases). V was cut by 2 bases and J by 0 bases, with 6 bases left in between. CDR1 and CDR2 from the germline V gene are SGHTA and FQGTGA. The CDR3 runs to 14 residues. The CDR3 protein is CASSLQGSTDTQYF. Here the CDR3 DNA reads TGTGCCAGCAGCTTACAGGGAAGCACAGATACGCAGTATTTT.

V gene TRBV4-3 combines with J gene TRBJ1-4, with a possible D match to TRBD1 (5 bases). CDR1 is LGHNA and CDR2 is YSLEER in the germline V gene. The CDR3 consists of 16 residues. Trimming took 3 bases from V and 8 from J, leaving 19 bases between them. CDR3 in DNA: TGCGCCAGCAGCCAGACCTGGGGGGGGAGTGGCGAAAAACTGTTTTTT. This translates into CASSQTWGGSGEKLFF.